Listed below are T cell receptor beta chains from one sample, sequenced in a study of T-cell memory formation after mild COVID-19. TCRdb processed the 5' RACE reads anew with MiXCR; each CDR3 protein has one entry. Of 400,000 to 500,000 distinct CDR3 sequences listed, around 18% were seen once; the top ten hold 7.5% to 9.5%. Sequencing input: PBMCs or a T cell subset sorted from them (not recorded which). All receptors come from an adult woman who had mild COVID-19 (a few samples of this study predate the infection). Cell type and time point are not known. Each CDR3 is given with its conserved first and last residue. D genes are given only for firm matches. Clone size is shown for a subset of rows, as once, few, many or a class of expanded clone.

abundance | j_gene | d_gene | v_gene | CDR3nt | CDR3aa
. | TRBJ1-5 | . | TRBV2 | TGTGCCAGCAGTGCTCAGGGTAGCAATCAGCCCCAGCATTTT | CASSAQGSNQPQHF
few | TRBJ1-5 | . | TRBV19 | TGTGCCAGTAGCATTGGGGGAACCTTAAGCAATCAGCCCCAGCATTTT | CASSIGGTLSNQPQHF
few | TRBJ2-1 | . | TRBV25-1 | TGTGCCAGCAGCCACGGGACGGATAGCTCCTACAATGAGCAGTTCTTC | CASSHGTDSSYNEQFF
. | TRBJ1-1 | . | TRBV4-1 | TGCGCCAGCAGCCCGAGTCTGGGGCGAGCCACTGAAGCTTTCTTT | CASSPSLGRATEAFF
few | TRBJ1-2 | . | TRBV12-3/TRBV12-4 | TGTGCCAGCAGTTTAGGATCGTCCTCAGGCTACACCTTC | CASSLGSSSGYTF
few | TRBJ2-7 | . | TRBV5-6 | TGTGCCAGCCATAAACCCGGTACCTACGAGCAGTACTTC | CASHKPGTYEQYF
few | TRBJ2-4 | TRBD1 | TRBV11-3 | TGTGCCAGCAGCTCCTCGGGAGGACAGGGGGCAAACATTCAGTACTTC | CASSSSGGQGANIQYF
few | TRBJ2-1 | . | TRBV18 | TGTGCCAGCTCACATTCGGCCTTGGGCAATGAGCAGTTCTTC | CASSHSALGNEQFF
. | TRBJ2-7 | . | TRBV10-3 | TGTGCCATCAGTGATGATGTCTACGAGCAGTACTTC | CAISDDVYEQYF
few | TRBJ1-5 | TRBD1 | TRBV7-9 | TGTGCCAGCAGCTTAGACCAGGGGGGAAATCAGCCCCAGCATTTT | CASSLDQGGNQPQHF
. | TRBJ2-1 | . | TRBV6-6 | TGTGCCAGCAGCGAGCGGGACAAGGCATACAATGAGCAGTTCTTC | CASSERDKAYNEQFF
few | TRBJ1-2 | . | TRBV11-2 | TGTGCCAGCTCCTTGAGAGGCTATCTAGCCTATGGCTACACCTTC | CASSLRGYLAYGYTF
few | TRBJ2-1 | TRBD1 | TRBV6-4 | TGTGCCAGCAGTGACTCGGGACAGGGTAGTGAGCAGTTCTTC | CASSDSGQGSEQFF
few | TRBJ1-1 | TRBD1 | TRBV5-6 | TGTGCCAGCAGCGGCGGGACAGGGATAAACACTGAAGCTTTCTTT | CASSGGTGINTEAFF
few | TRBJ1-1 | . | TRBV12-3/TRBV12-4 | TGTGCCAGCAGGAATGGGCAGGTTCCGAACACTGAAGCTTTCTTT | CASRNGQVPNTEAFF
. | TRBJ2-5 | TRBD1 | TRBV7-7 | TGTGCTAGCAGCTTAGCGCAGGGACAGTCGGCCACCCAGTACTTC | CASSLAQGQSATQYF
. | TRBJ2-7 | TRBD2 | TRBV6-5 | TGTGCCAGCAGTTACGAGGGACTAGTGGGCGAGCAGTACTTC | CASSYEGLVGEQYF
. | TRBJ2-2 | . | TRBV27 | TGTGCCAGCAAGGAGGGGGCGGCGGGGGAGCTGTTTTTT | CASKEGAAGELFF
. | TRBJ2-3 | TRBD2 | TRBV11-2 | TGTGCCAGCACCGCCCGCGGGGGACTGGCACCAGATACGCAGTATTTT | CASTARGGLAPDTQYF
few | TRBJ2-5 | . | TRBV15 | TGTGCCACCAGCAGAGCCACTGAACGTGCGTGGGAGAGATGGACCCAGTACTTC | CATSRATERAWERWTQYF
. | TRBJ2-5 | TRBD1 | TRBV20-1 | TGCAGTGCTCAGACAGGGGGCGCCGAGACCCAGTACTTC | CSAQTGGAETQYF
. | TRBJ2-7 | . | TRBV18 | TGTGCCAGCTCACCGCCGGGGGCCACCTACGAGCAGTACTTC | CASSPPGATYEQYF
few | TRBJ2-1 | TRBD2 | TRBV18 | TGTGCCAGCTCACCGACTATGGGACTAGCGGGGCCCCATGAGCAGTTCTTC | CASSPTMGLAGPHEQFF
. | TRBJ2-7 | . | TRBV11-2 | TGTGCCAGCAGCGGGACCACGCAGTACTTC | CASSGTTQYF
few | TRBJ2-1 | . | TRBV11-3 | TGTGCCAGCAGCTTGGCTCGGGGGAGCTCCTACAATGAGCAGTTCTTC | CASSLARGSSYNEQFF
. | TRBJ2-2 | TRBD2 | TRBV9 | TGTGCCAGCAGCGTCGGGAGGCCCCGGACCGGGGAGCTGTTTTTT | CASSVGRPRTGELFF
few | TRBJ2-7 | TRBD1 | TRBV5-5 | TGTGCCAGCAGCCCTTGGACAGGGGGCGAAATTCTTACGGGTCGGTACTTC | CASSPWTGGEILTGRYF
few | TRBJ2-1 | TRBD2 | TRBV6-4 | TGTGCCAGCAATCCGACTAGCAGACCCTACAATGAGCAGTTCTTC | CASNPTSRPYNEQFF
once | TRBJ1-2 | . | TRBV12-3/TRBV12-4 | TGTGCCAGCACCCAGACAGTGGGATATGGCTACACCTTC | CASTQTVGYGYTF
few | TRBJ2-1 | TRBD1 | TRBV11-2 | TGTGCCAGCAGCTCCGGGACAGCCCGTTTCTTC | CASSSGTARFF
. | TRBJ2-1 | TRBD1 | TRBV20-1 | TGCAGTGCTAGAAAGGGACAGGGCGATGAGCAGTTCTTC | CSARKGQGDEQFF
. | TRBJ2-1 | TRBD2 | TRBV7-9 | TGTGCCAGCAGCTGGGTAGCGGGAGTAAACAATGAGCAGTTCTTC | CASSWVAGVNNEQFF
few | TRBJ2-1 | TRBD1 | TRBV7-9 | TGTGCCAGCAGCTTTCGACAGGGGGCGATTAATGAGCAGTTCTTC | CASSFRQGAINEQFF
few | TRBJ1-2 | . | TRBV6-6 | TGTGCCAGCAGTACAGGGAGAAAATATGGCTACACCTTC | CASSTGRKYGYTF
once | TRBJ2-3 | TRBD2 | TRBV6-2/TRBV6-3 | TGTGCCAGCAGTTACCCCGGACTAGCGGGAACAGATACGCAGTATTTT | CASSYPGLAGTDTQYF
. | TRBJ1-6 | TRBD1 | TRBV7-3 | TGTGCCAGCAGCCTGACAGGGTATAATTCACCCCTCCACTTT | CASSLTGYNSPLHF
many | TRBJ1-1 | . | TRBV24-1 | TGTGCCACCAGTACAGGGCCAAACACTGAAGCTTTCTTT | CATSTGPNTEAFF
many | TRBJ2-7 | . | TRBV7-9 | TGTGCCAGCAGCTTAACGGAGAGCTCCTACGAGCAGTACTTC | CASSLTESSYEQYF
. | TRBJ2-7 | . | TRBV29-1 | TGCAGCGTTGTCGCCCAAGGAGGTTACGAGCAGTACTTC | CSVVAQGGYEQYF
. | TRBJ2-7 | . | TRBV7-8 | TGTGCCAGCAGCTCCCTTGGCGGGACCCAAACAACTCGTCTTCTCTACGAGCAGTACTTC | CASSSLGGTQTTRLLYEQYF